The 24 T cell receptor beta chains below come from one sample, sequenced in a study of T cell changes during pregnancy in multiple sclerosis. Sequencing was performed with immunoSEQ multiplex PCR; in TCRdb, only in-frame clones are kept and a portion is missing. This sample carries 30,000 to 45,000 clones, 90% to 95% of them seen once, and the ten largest clones take around 0.47%. The input for sequencing was CD4+ T cells from peripheral blood mononuclear cells, taken in the second trimester of pregnancy. These receptors all come from a female donor in good health, enrolled as a control in a pregnancy study.

J is TRBJ1-5 and V is TRBV2; D not certain. The V gene's germline CDR1 is SNHLY and CDR2 FYNNEI. The CDR3 has 15 amino acids. V dropped 6 bases and J dropped 4 bases, with 16 bases sitting between them. CDR3 bases: TGTGCCAGCAGGGAAACCGGGTCTCCAAATCAGCCCCAGCATTTT. Protein sequence: CASRETGSPNQPQHF.

The chain combines TRBV30 with TRBJ2-5, with TRBD1 as a possible D gene (6 bases). CDR1 and CDR2 from the germline V gene are GTSNPN and SVGIG (reference sequence). The V end lost 8 bases, the J end lost 5 bases, and 12 bases lay between the germline ends. The CDR3 consists of 11 residues. CDR3 residues: CARKGEETQYF. The CDR3 DNA follows: TGTGCCAGGAAGGGGGAGGAGACCCAGTACTTC.

CDR3 DNA: TGTGCCAGCAGGCGGGACTACCTCAATGAGCAGTTCTTC. Translated: CASRRDYLNEQFF. V is TRBV28 and J is TRBJ2-1; 7 nucleotides line up with TRBD2. The CDR3 is made up of 13 amino acids. CDR1 and CDR2 from the germline V gene are MDHEN and SYDVKM. The J segment lost 6 bases and the V segment lost 6 bases, leaving 5 bases of the junction unmatched.

The genes are TRBV6-1 and TRBJ2-3; possible D gene TRBD2, 5 bases. The germline V and J ends were trimmed by 2 bases and 0 bases, with 12 bases remaining between them. This CDR3 region has 16 residues. CDR1 is MNHNS, CDR2 SASEGT, per germline. CDR3 in DNA: TGTGCCAGCAGTGAACCTTTTAGAGGGAGCACAGATACGCAGTATTTT. It yields the protein CASSEPFRGSTDTQYF.

V gene TRBV2 combines with J gene TRBJ2-1; 14 bases fit TRBD2. V gave up 8 bases and J gave up 7 bases; unmatched junction bases: 7. The CDR3 covers 15 residues. The V gene's germline CDR1 is SNHLY and CDR2 FYNNEI. Here the CDR3 DNA reads TGTGCCAGCTGGGACGGGACTAGCGGGAGTAATGAGCAGTTCTTC. Its translation is CASWDGTSGSNEQFF.

The chain uses TRBV19 and TRBJ1-5; TRBD1 aligns across 7 bases. Germline V lookup: CDR1 LNHDA, CDR2 SQIVND (reference sequence). The CDR3 sequence is 15 residues long. The J segment lost 7 bases and the V segment lost 2 bases, leaving 8 bases of the junction unmatched. The CDR3 is CASSIPTGARQPQHF. DNA of the CDR3: TGTGCCAGTAGTATACCCACAGGGGCCCGGCAGCCCCAGCATTTT.

This chain links TRBV5-5 with TRBJ1-2; D is unclear. Germline V gene data show CDR1 as SGHKS and CDR2 as YYEKEE (reference sequence). The CDR3 sequence is 13 residues long. V lost 4 bases to trimming and J lost 5 bases, with 12 bases between them. The CDR3 nucleotides are TGTGCCAGCAGCCCACAAGACTCATATGGCTACACCTTC. Protein product: CASSPQDSYGYTF.

The chain is built from TRBV29-1 and TRBJ2-1, with a possible D match to TRBD1 (6 bases). The CDR3 has 11 residues. Germline lookup yields CDR1 SQVTM and CDR2 ANQGSEA. Trimming pared 6 bases from V and 5 bases from J, leaving 8 bases between. The DNA for the CDR3 is TGCAGCGTGGACAGAAACAATGAGCAGTTCTTC. It encodes CSVDRNNEQFF.

V and J are TRBV29-1 and TRBJ1-3, with 8 bases fitting TRBD1. The V gene's germline CDR1 is SQVTM and CDR2 ANQGSEA. This CDR3 is built from 14 residues. Trimming took 6 bases from V and 0 from J; bases not matched to a gene: 4. This CDR3 is CSVGTGVSGNTIYF. The DNA for the CDR3 is TGCAGCGTCGGGACAGGAGTCTCTGGAAACACCATATATTTT. The full variable domain, with the rest looked up from reference TRBV29-1 and TRBJ1-3, is SAVISQKPSRDICQRGTSLTIQCQVDSQVTMMFWYRQQPGQSLTLIATANQGSEATYESGFVIDKFPISRPNLTFSTLTVSNMSPEDSSIYLCSVGTGVSGNTIYFGEGSWLTVV.

This CDR3 reads CASKGLADNEQFF. Written as DNA, the CDR3 is TGTGCCAGTAAGGGGCTAGCGGACAATGAGCAGTTCTTC. The chain is built from TRBV19 and TRBJ2-1, with 7 bases matching TRBD2. Germline assignment: CDR1 LNHDA and CDR2 SQIVND (reference sequence). The CDR3 loop spans 13 amino acids. Germline trimming cut 7 bases from V and 5 bases from J; bases unmatched to any gene: 5.

The chain combines TRBV21-1 with TRBJ1-2. TRBV21-1 is classified as a pseudogene. This CDR3 is built from 11 residues. The CDR3 is CASSPWSGYTF. CDR3 bases: TGTGCCAGCAGCCCCTGGAGCGGCTACACCTTC.

The DNA of the CDR3 is TGTGCCAGCAGCTTAGCCGGGACAGGGGCTGGAAACACCATATATTTT. Its translation: CASSLAGTGAGNTIYF. The V call is TRBV7-6, the J call TRBJ1-3; 10 bases agree with TRBD1. The J segment lost 2 bases and the V segment lost 0 bases, leaving 1 base of the junction unmatched. The CDR3 spans 16 residues. Germline V gene data show CDR1 as SGHVS and CDR2 as FNYEAQ.

The chain uses TRBV6-1 and TRBJ2-2; 13 nucleotides align to TRBD2. Germline trimming cut 8 bases from V and 6 bases from J; bases unmatched to any gene: 6. The germline V gene encodes CDR1 MNHNS and CDR2 SASEGT. The CDR3 extends over 15 amino acids. As DNA, the CDR3 is TGTGCCAGCCTAACTAGCGGGGGGGCGGCCGGGGAGCTGTTTTTT. It encodes CASLTSGGAAGELFF.

This clone has only a few counts. The chain employs TRBV5-6 and TRBJ1-2; D is unclear. Germline CDR1 and CDR2: SGHDT and YYEEEE. V gave up 0 bases and J gave up 4 bases, with 7 bases separating them. The CDR3 runs to 13 residues. CDR3 nucleotide sequence: TGTGCCAGCAGCTTGGCCGCCGGCTATGGCTACACCTTC. Amino acids: CASSLAAGYGYTF.

This chain links TRBV5-1 with TRBJ1-1, with TRBD1 as a possible D gene (6 bases). Trimming removed 5 bases from V and 0 bases from J, with 17 bases in between. The CDR3 extends over 16 amino acids. Germline CDR1 reads SGHRS; CDR2 reads YFSETQ. Here the CDR3 reads CASSYNRADLNTEAFF. The CDR3 DNA reads TGCGCCAGCAGTTATAACAGGGCTGATTTGAACACTGAAGCTTTCTTT.

The rearrangement uses TRBV6-1 and TRBJ2-1; 9 nucleotides align to TRBD1. Looked up from germline, CDR1 is MNHNS and CDR2 is SASEGT. This CDR3 has 14 amino acids. After removal of 7 bases from V and 9 bases from J, the junction contained 10 bases not matched to a gene. The CDR3 loop reads CASIWDRASGEQFF. In DNA, the CDR3 is TGTGCCAGCATCTGGGACAGGGCTTCAGGTGAGCAGTTCTTC.

The rearrangement links TRBV5-4 to TRBJ2-1; D is unresolved. The CDR3 sequence is 15 residues long. Looked up from germline, CDR1 is SGHNT and CDR2 is YYREEE (reference sequence). V gave up 5 bases and J gave up 0 bases, with 12 bases separating them. The CDR3 DNA sequence: TGTGCCAGCAGGCAGAACAGAGACTCCTACAATGAGCAGTTCTTC. This gives the protein CASRQNRDSYNEQFF.

This chain links TRBV19 with TRBJ2-1, with a tentative D call TRBD2 (6 bases). V was trimmed by 3 bases and J by 2 bases, leaving 11 bases between them. Germline assignment: CDR1 LNHDA and CDR2 SQIVND (reference sequence). The CDR3 spans 15 residues. The CDR3 nucleotides read TGTGCCAGTAGTATGGGGGGTACCACCTACAATGAGCAGTTCTTC. Its protein is CASSMGGTTYNEQFF. Supplemented by reference TRBV19 and TRBJ2-1, the full variable domain reads DGGITQSPKYLFRKEGQNVTLSCEQNLNHDAMYWYRQDPGQGLRLIYYSQIVNDFQKGDIAEGYSVSREKKESFPLTVTSAQKNPTAFYLCASSMGGTTYNEQFFGPGTRLTVL.

CDR3 nucleotide sequence: TGTGCCCTAAGATGGGGGCTGGCTGAAGCTTTCTTT. Encoded protein: CALRWGLAEAFF. J is TRBJ1-1 and V is TRBV2; possible D gene TRBD1, 6 bases. The germline V gene has CDR1 SNHLY and CDR2 FYNNEI. Trimming took off 11 bases at V and 6 bases at J, with 16 bases between the two ends. The CDR3 spans 12 residues. Full variable domain (remainder filled in from reference TRBV2 and TRBJ1-1): EPEVTQTPSHQVTQMGQEVILRCVPISNHLYFYWYRQILGQKVEFLVSFYNNEISEKSEIFDDQFSVERPDGSNFTLKIRSTKLEDSAMYFCALRWGLAEAFFGQGTRLTVV.

The chain employs TRBV6-5 and TRBJ1-4, with 7 bases matching TRBD1. The CDR3 length is 15 residues. Trimming at V came to 0 bases and at J to 5 bases, leaving 3 bases not matched to a gene. CDR1 MNHEY and CDR2 SVGAGI come from the germline V gene. In nucleotides, the CDR3 is TGTGCCAGCAGTTACTCGGGGACAGTAAATGAAAAACTGTTTTTT. It translates to CASSYSGTVNEKLFF.

V usage is TRBV18 and J usage is TRBJ1-2, with D unclear. Trimming left V 2 bases short and J 3 bases short, with 7 bases between. Germline-derived CDR1 and CDR2 are KGHSH and LQKENI. This CDR3 spans 13 amino acids. The CDR3 loop reads CASSPSGDYGYTF. The CDR3 nucleotides read TGTGCCAGCTCACCATCCGGGGACTATGGCTACACCTTC. Full variable domain (remainder filled in from reference TRBV18 and TRBJ1-2): NAGVMQNPRHLVRRRGQEARLRCSPMKGHSHVYWYRQLPEEGLKFMVYLQKENIIDESGMPKERFSAEFPKEGPSILRIQQVVRGDSAAYFCASSPSGDYGYTFGSGTRLTVV.

The chain couples TRBV7-9 to TRBJ1-5; possibly TRBD1 for D (5 bases). Between the trimmed V and J ends, which lost 3 bases and 4 bases, there was a span of 16 bases. The CDR3 loop spans 16 amino acids. The germline gives CDR1 SEHNR, CDR2 FQNEAQ (reference sequence). The CDR3 nucleotides are TGTGCCAGCAGCTTTTATCGAGACAGAGATAATCAGCCCCAGCATTTT. Amino acids: CASSFYRDRDNQPQHF. The complete variable domain, with remaining parts taken from reference TRBV7-9 and TRBJ1-5, reads DTGVSQNPRHKITKRGQNVTFRCDPISEHNRLYWYRQTLGQGPEFLTYFQNEAQLEKSRLLSDRFSAERPKGSFSTLEIQRTEQGDSAMYLCASSFYRDRDNQPQHFGDGTRLSIL.

This sequence joins TRBV28 and TRBJ2-7; no clear D gene. CDR3 size: 15 residues. Germline V gene sequence: CDR1 MDHEN, CDR2 SYDVKM. V gave up 6 bases and J gave up 2 bases, with 17 bases separating them. CDR3 amino acids: CASSPGMINTYEQYF. CDR3 DNA sequence: TGTGCCAGCAGCCCAGGAATGATAAATACCTACGAGCAGTACTTC.

V and J are TRBV18 and TRBJ2-3, with TRBD2 as a possible D gene (6 bases). The V gene lost 3 bases and the J gene lost 1 base, with 14 bases spanning the gap. Germline values: CDR1 KGHSH, CDR2 LQKENI. The CDR3 is 16 residues long. Written as DNA, the CDR3 is TGTGCCAGCTCACCTCGGGACTCCTCTCGCACAGATACGCAGTATTTT. This sequence encodes CASSPRDSSRTDTQYF.